Below, 13 T cell receptor beta chains from the same sample are listed, as sequenced in a study of glioma-infiltrating T cells. Using RNA template, CDR3s of TCR alpha and beta were amplified with iRepertoire arm-PCR. Each CDR3 protein gets one entry after TCRdb re-called the multiplex PCR reads with MiXCR. Of about 180,000 distinct CDR3 sequences listed, about 46% are singletons. The sequenced sample consisted of glioma tissue, nonneoplastic brain tissue, or PBMCs (not recorded which). These receptors all come from a human donor with low-grade glioma or glioblastoma, undergoing nonglioma brain surgery, or in good health (not recorded which).

This clonotype was detected many times. The J gene is TRBJ2-3, the V gene TRBV5-8, with unresolved D. CDR3 length: 12 amino acids. Trimming pared 5 bases from V and 6 bases from J, leaving 10 bases between. From germline, CDR1 is SGHTS and CDR2 YDEGEE. CDR3 coding DNA: TGTGCCAGCAGTTTAGTCACCGATACGCAGTATTTT. Protein product: CASSLVTDTQYF.

This clonotype was seen more than once but under ten times. V gene TRBV28 combines with J gene TRBJ1-2; no definite D call. V lost 9 bases, J lost 1 base, and 24 bases lay in between. CDR1 and CDR2 from the germline V gene are MDHEN and SYDVKM. The CDR3 consists of 17 residues. This chain's CDR3 is CARSLPSIGMINYGYTF. The CDR3 coding sequence is TGTGCCAGGAGTCTCCCAAGTATCGGCATGATTAACTATGGCTACACCTTC.

The chain's CDR3 is CASSWSRGKTQYF. CDR3 sequence (DNA): TGCGCCAGCAGCTGGAGCCGGGGCAAGACCCAGTACTTC. The chain combines TRBV4-1 with TRBJ2-5, with D perhaps being TRBD1 or TRBD2 (5 bases each). Per germline, CDR1 MGHRA and CDR2 YSYEKL. The ends were cut back, 5 bases at V and 6 bases at J, with 13 bases in the middle. The CDR3 is 13 residues long.

This clonotype was seen once. The gene calls are TRBV7-2 and TRBJ1-2; 8 bases fit TRBD1. The germline CDR1 and CDR2 sequences are SGHTA and FQGNSA. CDR3 length equals 14 residues. V lost 3 bases, J lost 7 bases, and 7 bases stayed unmatched. CDR3 sequence (DNA): TGTGCCAGCAGCTTGGGACAGGCGAGACTTGGCTACACCTTC. The encoded protein is CASSLGQARLGYTF.

As to this clonotype: The conserved phenylalanine or tryptophan is not found at the CDR3 terminus, so this likely reflects a read error. This rearrangement joins TRBV19 to TRBJ1-5; no reliable D call. Germline values: CDR1 LNHDA, CDR2 SQIVND (reference sequence). Trimming took 3 bases from V and 13 from J, leaving 16 bases between them. This CDR3 has 13 residues. For the CDR3, the DNA is TGTGCCAGTAGTATGGGTTTCCAATCAGCACAGCATTCT. This encodes CASSMGFQSAQHS.

With regard to this clonotype: A much larger clone lies a single base off, so this may be a read error. This sequence joins TRBV28 and TRBJ1-3; D ambiguous. V was cut by 8 bases and J by 0 bases, with 14 bases left in between. CDR3 length equals 15 residues. Germline assignment: CDR1 MDHEN and CDR2 SYDVKM. CDR3 sequence: CASFSTYISGNTIYF. CDR3 nucleotide sequence: TGTGCCAGCTTTAGCACCTATATCTCTGGAAACACCATATATTTT.

This clonotype was seen repeatedly, ten times or more. The chain is built from TRBV20-1 and TRBJ2-7; D possibly corresponds to TRBD1 (5 bases). The length of the CDR3 is 12 residues. Between the trimmed V and J ends, which lost 4 bases and 2 bases, there was a span of 9 bases. Germline loops: CDR1 DFQATT, CDR2 SNEGSKA (reference sequence). This CDR3 is CSATGHTYEQYF. The CDR3 DNA reads TGCAGTGCTACAGGACATACCTACGAGCAGTACTTC.

As for this clonotype: A much larger clonotype is one base distant, so this may be a read error. CDR3 nucleotides: TGTGCCAGCAGTTTGAACAGGGTGGCTCTCTTT. Translated: CASSLNRVALF. The rearrangement uses TRBV28 and TRBJ1-1; tentative D call: TRBD1 (6 bases). The germline V gene has CDR1 MDHEN and CDR2 SYDVKM. The CDR3 runs to 11 residues.

The chain carries TRBV29-1 and TRBJ2-1; the match to TRBD2 covers 8 bases. Looked up from germline, CDR1 is SQVTM and CDR2 is ANQGSEA. The J segment lost 6 bases and the V segment lost 3 bases, leaving 7 bases of the junction unmatched. The CDR3 is made up of 14 amino acids. CDR3 amino acids: CSVDTSGSGNEQFF. The DNA for the CDR3 is TGCAGCGTTGATACCAGCGGGAGTGGCAATGAGCAGTTCTTC.

This clonotype turned up a few times. The V gene is TRBV5-1, the J gene TRBJ1-6; a weak D match, TRBD1 (6 bases). The CDR3 is 14 amino acids. V lost 3 bases and J lost 5, with 9 bases in between. Germline loops: CDR1 SGHRS, CDR2 YFSETQ. The CDR3 region is CASSSDRDNSPLHF. In DNA, the CDR3 is TGCGCCAGCAGCTCGGACAGAGATAATTCACCCCTCCACTTT.

Notes on this clonotype: Given a much more abundant clone one base away, this may be a read error. The V and J genes are TRBV2 and TRBJ1-2; 8 bases agree with TRBD1. The CDR3 is 15 residues long. Germline V gene data show CDR1 as SNHLY and CDR2 as FYNNEI. The V segment lost 1 base and the J segment 3 bases; nucleotides outside the gene matches: 4. The CDR3 loop reads CASSEGTGRYYGYTF. CDR3 DNA: TGTGCCAGCAGTGAAGGGACAGGGCGATACTATGGCTACACCTTC.

As for this clonotype: Since a much larger clone is just one base distant, this may be a read error. The chain combines TRBV27 with TRBJ2-7, with D uncertain. V dropped 1 base and J dropped 5 bases, with 9 bases sitting between them. Germline values: CDR1 MNHEY, CDR2 SMNVEV (reference sequence). This CDR3 has 13 residues. The CDR3 DNA follows: TGTGCCAGCAGTTTATATGTCAGCCACGAGCAGTACTTC. Translating it yields CASSLYVSHEQYF.

About this clonotype itself: Sequence at one end of the junction differs from germline and may be a read error. The chain employs TRBV2 and TRBJ2-7; the D gene is possibly TRBD1 (5 bases). This CDR3 contains 17 residues. Germline CDR1 and CDR2: SNHLY and FYNNEI. CDR3 nucleotide sequence: TGTGCCAGCAGTGAGGGGCTGGCTTCTAGAAGAGTCTACGAGGAGTACTTC. Its protein is CASSEGLASRRVYEEYF.